This entry concerns a single TCR beta chain. The entry originates in a study of blood T cell repertoires in COVID-19. Profiling relied on immunoSEQ multiplex PCR, and the TCRdb table lists in-frame clones only, not all of them. The sample contains about 340,000 clones, about 86% of which appear only once. This TCR was sampled from a woman in her 40s with acute COVID-19. Sequencing was carried out using PBMCs or T cells enriched from blood (not recorded which).

The CDR3 reads CASSLEAGGADTQYF. CDR3 nucleotides: TGTGCCAGCAGCTTAGAGGCGGGAGGGGCAGATACGCAGTATTTT. The rearrangement joins TRBV7-8 to TRBJ2-3, with 9 bases matching TRBD2. This CDR3 region has 15 residues. Per germline, CDR1 SGHVS and CDR2 FQNEAQ. V shed 1 base, J shed 4 bases, and the junction held 3 bases outside the gene matches.